The T cell receptor (beta chain) described here comes from a study of blood T cell repertoires in COVID-19. About the research overall: Acute-phase and convalescent COVID-19 samples originated in the United States, Italy and Spain. T cells, B-cell-depleted T cells, or PBMCs supplied cDNA or gDNA.

This clone was seen more than once but under ten times. Trimming took off 5 bases at V and 7 bases at J, with 11 bases between the two ends. From germline, CDR1 is MNHEY and CDR2 SMNVEV (reference sequence). This CDR3 is 13 amino acids long. Authors' processing steps: Scientists estimated how many nucleated cells there were by amplifying reference gene primers. Assay used: immunoSEQ multiplex PCR; TCRdb lists only in-frame clones, some missing. That table supplies the V and J calls and clone size; D and trimming were determined from the DNA. The table has around 50,000 clones, 88% seen once; the top ten hold around 9.6%.

Sequencing was performed on peripheral blood. The TCR was taken from a man aged 50-59 years with active COVID-19. This rearrangement joins TRBV27 to TRBJ2-2; D is possibly TRBD2 (5 bases). The CDR3 nucleotides are TGTGCCAGCAGTCCCCGACTAATCGGGGAGCTGTTTTTT. It yields the protein CASSPRLIGELFF.